These T cell receptor beta chains were read from a single sample in a study of blood T cell repertoires in COVID-19. Libraries were prepared by immunoSEQ multiplex PCR; TCRdb keeps only in-frame clonotypes and omits some of them. Among some 400,000 clones listed, around 87% were seen once. Sequenced: peripheral blood. These receptors all stem from a woman aged 55-70 years with COVID-19, enrolled during active disease. Both conserved end residues are part of each CDR3. Each record gives: D gene, clone size, V gene, J gene, CDR3 protein, CDR3 DNA. A D gene is named only where the DNA matches it firmly. For some rows the clone size is stated as once, few or many, or as a class when expanded; others skip it.

D gene: -
clone size: -
V gene: TRBV2
J gene: TRBJ1-1
CDR3 protein: CASSVAGNTEAFF
CDR3 DNA: TGTGCCAGCAGTGTGGCAGGGAACACTGAAGCTTTCTTT

D gene: TRBD1
clone size: -
V gene: TRBV7-3
J gene: TRBJ1-2
CDR3 protein: CASSSPGGNYGYTF
CDR3 DNA: TGTGCCAGCAGCTCACCAGGGGGTAACTATGGCTACACCTTC

D gene: TRBD2
clone size: -
V gene: TRBV3-1/TRBV3-2
J gene: TRBJ2-3
CDR3 protein: CASSLKSLAGGGTDTQYF
CDR3 DNA: TGTGCCAGCAGCCTAAAAAGTTTGGCGGGGGGGGGCACAGATACGCAGTATTTT

D gene: -
clone size: -
V gene: TRBV28
J gene: TRBJ1-5
CDR3 protein: CASSWRLRPQHF
CDR3 DNA: TGTGCCAGCAGTTGGAGGTTGAGGCCCCAGCATTTT

D gene: TRBD1
clone size: -
V gene: TRBV6-6
J gene: TRBJ2-3
CDR3 protein: CASSYSGTGYRDTQYF
CDR3 DNA: TGTGCCAGCAGTTACTCAGGGACAGGGTATAGGGATACGCAGTATTTT

D gene: TRBD1
clone size: -
V gene: TRBV11-2
J gene: TRBJ1-3
CDR3 protein: CASSAQGTGNTIYF
CDR3 DNA: TGTGCCAGCAGCGCACAGGGGACTGGAAACACCATATATTTT

D gene: -
clone size: -
V gene: TRBV5-6
J gene: TRBJ1-1
CDR3 protein: CASSLLNRDTEAFF
CDR3 DNA: TGTGCCAGCAGCTTATTAAACAGAGACACTGAAGCTTTCTTT

D gene: -
clone size: -
V gene: TRBV19
J gene: TRBJ1-1
CDR3 protein: CASSVNREGTEAFF
CDR3 DNA: TGTGCCAGTAGTGTAAACAGGGAAGGGACTGAAGCTTTCTTT

D gene: -
clone size: few
V gene: TRBV18
J gene: TRBJ1-4
CDR3 protein: CASSSAGGPGEKLFF
CDR3 DNA: TGTGCCAGCTCATCTGCGGGGGGGCCGGGAGAAAAACTGTTTTTT

D gene: TRBD1
clone size: -
V gene: TRBV29-1
J gene: TRBJ2-5
CDR3 protein: CSVLKGDSGGPQYF
CDR3 DNA: TGCAGCGTTCTAAAGGGCGACTCAGGGGGACCCCAGTACTTC

D gene: TRBD2
clone size: few
V gene: TRBV4-1
J gene: TRBJ2-5
CDR3 protein: CASSPERGGRETQYF
CDR3 DNA: TGCGCCAGCAGCCCCGAGCGGGGGGGCCGGGAGACCCAGTACTTC

D gene: TRBD1
clone size: -
V gene: TRBV27
J gene: TRBJ1-1
CDR3 protein: CASSSNRDRGGNTEAFF
CDR3 DNA: TGTGCCAGCAGTTCCAACCGGGACAGGGGCGGGAACACTGAAGCTTTCTTT

D gene: -
clone size: -
V gene: TRBV5-1
J gene: TRBJ1-1
CDR3 protein: CASSLAGVMSEAFF
CDR3 DNA: TGCGCCAGCAGCTTGGCCGGGGTAATGTCTGAAGCTTTCTTT

D gene: -
clone size: -
V gene: TRBV9
J gene: TRBJ1-2
CDR3 protein: CASSVAGQRNYGYTF
CDR3 DNA: TGTGCCAGCAGCGTAGCTGGGCAAAGGAACTATGGCTACACCTTC

D gene: -
clone size: -
V gene: TRBV15
J gene: TRBJ2-3
CDR3 protein: CATSRDLNRAGSTQYF
CDR3 DNA: TGTGCCACCAGCAGAGATCTGAACAGGGCGGGCAGTACGCAGTATTTT

D gene: -
clone size: -
V gene: TRBV4-1
J gene: TRBJ1-2
CDR3 protein: CASSQVGLGRGGSGYTF
CDR3 DNA: TGCGCCAGCAGCCAAGTGGGGCTGGGGCGGGGAGGTAGTGGCTACACCTTC

D gene: -
clone size: -
V gene: TRBV9
J gene: TRBJ2-7
CDR3 protein: CASSVGHRGGYEQYF
CDR3 DNA: TGTGCCAGCAGCGTAGGGCACAGGGGAGGATACGAGCAGTACTTC

D gene: TRBD2
clone size: -
V gene: TRBV7-6
J gene: TRBJ2-5
CDR3 protein: CASSPGRASGQETQYF
CDR3 DNA: TGTGCCAGCAGCCCGGGGAGGGCTAGCGGTCAAGAGACCCAGTACTTC

D gene: -
clone size: -
V gene: TRBV7-3
J gene: TRBJ2-7
CDR3 protein: CASSSGGEQYF
CDR3 DNA: TGTGCCAGCAGCTCTGGCGGAGAGCAGTACTTC

D gene: TRBD1
clone size: -
V gene: TRBV28
J gene: TRBJ1-5
CDR3 protein: CASSLPEAGGNQPQHF
CDR3 DNA: TGTGCCAGCAGTTTACCTGAGGCAGGGGGCAACCAGCCCCAGCATTTT

D gene: TRBD1
clone size: -
V gene: TRBV7-3
J gene: TRBJ2-1
CDR3 protein: CASTPGTGGKYEQFF
CDR3 DNA: TGTGCCAGCACTCCCGGGACAGGGGGCAAATATGAGCAGTTCTTC

D gene: -
clone size: -
V gene: TRBV5-1
J gene: TRBJ1-1
CDR3 protein: CASSFAGAGTEAFF
CDR3 DNA: TGCGCCAGCAGCTTCGCGGGGGCGGGCACTGAAGCTTTCTTT

D gene: TRBD1
clone size: -
V gene: TRBV18
J gene: TRBJ1-1
CDR3 protein: CAGGGQGNTEAFF
CDR3 DNA: TGTGCCGGGGGGGGACAGGGGAACACTGAAGCTTTCTTT

D gene: TRBD2
clone size: -
V gene: TRBV28
J gene: TRBJ2-7
CDR3 protein: CASSLRPGTSGVSYEQYF
CDR3 DNA: TGTGCCAGCAGTTTACGACCCGGGACTAGCGGGGTGAGCTACGAGCAGTACTTC

D gene: -
clone size: -
V gene: TRBV11-2
J gene: TRBJ2-7
CDR3 protein: CASSLTGLTYEQYF
CDR3 DNA: TGTGCCAGCAGCTTAACCGGTTTAACCTACGAGCAGTACTTC

D gene: TRBD1
clone size: -
V gene: TRBV18
J gene: TRBJ1-2
CDR3 protein: CASSPAGQGVFYGYTF
CDR3 DNA: TGTGCCAGCTCACCAGCGGGACAGGGGGTATTCTATGGCTACACCTTC

D gene: -
clone size: -
V gene: TRBV5-1
J gene: TRBJ1-1
CDR3 protein: CASKEEGGYTEAFF
CDR3 DNA: TGCGCCAGCAAAGAGGAGGGCGGGTACACTGAAGCTTTCTTT

D gene: -
clone size: -
V gene: TRBV5-8
J gene: TRBJ2-5
CDR3 protein: CASSTGQGQIAQETQYF
CDR3 DNA: TGTGCCAGCAGCACGGGGCAGGGGCAAATTGCTCAAGAGACCCAGTACTTC

D gene: -
clone size: once
V gene: TRBV10-3
J gene: TRBJ1-2
CDR3 protein: CAISGGAGANYGYTF
CDR3 DNA: TGTGCCATCAGTGGAGGGGCGGGGGCTAACTATGGCTACACCTTC

D gene: TRBD1
clone size: -
V gene: TRBV6-5
J gene: TRBJ2-2
CDR3 protein: CASTVGTGFSGELFF
CDR3 DNA: TGTGCCAGCACGGTCGGGACAGGGTTTTCCGGGGAGCTGTTTTTT

D gene: -
clone size: once
V gene: TRBV25-1
J gene: TRBJ1-2
CDR3 protein: CASTPDHAAAYGYTF
CDR3 DNA: TGTGCCAGCACCCCCGACCATGCGGCAGCCTATGGCTACACCTTC

D gene: TRBD1
clone size: -
V gene: TRBV4-2
J gene: TRBJ1-1
CDR3 protein: CASRGTGTMNTEAFF
CDR3 DNA: TGTGCCTCCCGAGGGACAGGAACGATGAACACTGAAGCTTTCTTT

D gene: -
clone size: -
V gene: TRBV7-3
J gene: TRBJ2-2
CDR3 protein: CASSLELGELFF
CDR3 DNA: TGTGCCAGCAGCTTAGAACTTGGGGAGCTGTTTTTT

D gene: -
clone size: -
V gene: TRBV5-1
J gene: TRBJ2-5
CDR3 protein: CASRNLEKETQYF
CDR3 DNA: TGCGCCAGCCGGAATCTAGAGAAGGAGACCCAGTACTTC

D gene: -
clone size: -
V gene: TRBV10-3
J gene: TRBJ1-2
CDR3 protein: CAIRYGEYYGYTF
CDR3 DNA: TGTGCCATCAGATACGGGGAGTACTATGGCTACACCTTC

D gene: -
clone size: -
V gene: TRBV6-5
J gene: TRBJ1-2
CDR3 protein: CASRWTVNYGYTF
CDR3 DNA: TGTGCCAGCAGGTGGACAGTTAACTATGGCTACACCTTC

D gene: TRBD2
clone size: -
V gene: TRBV2
J gene: TRBJ2-2
CDR3 protein: CASSELRGGTGELFF
CDR3 DNA: TGTGCCAGCAGTGAATTGCGGGGGGGTACCGGGGAGCTGTTTTTT

D gene: -
clone size: -
V gene: TRBV5-1
J gene: TRBJ1-1
CDR3 protein: CASRMSGGNTEAFF
CDR3 DNA: TGCGCCAGCCGCATGTCGGGGGGTAACACTGAAGCTTTCTTT

D gene: -
clone size: -
V gene: TRBV20-1
J gene: TRBJ1-2
CDR3 protein: CSAPGRTADTF
CDR3 DNA: TGCAGTGCTCCCGGCCGGACAGCCGACACCTTC

D gene: TRBD1
clone size: -
V gene: TRBV7-9
J gene: TRBJ2-7
CDR3 protein: CASRPPDSGQSYEQYF
CDR3 DNA: TGTGCCAGCAGACCCCCGGATTCGGGACAGTCCTACGAGCAGTACTTC

D gene: -
clone size: -
V gene: TRBV5-1
J gene: TRBJ1-4
CDR3 protein: CASSLTGPNEKLFF
CDR3 DNA: TGCGCCAGCAGCTTGACGGGTCCTAATGAAAAACTGTTTTTT

D gene: -
clone size: -
V gene: TRBV29-1
J gene: TRBJ2-2
CDR3 protein: CSVVGGRNTGELFF
CDR3 DNA: TGCAGCGTTGTCGGGGGGCGGAACACCGGGGAGCTGTTTTTT

D gene: TRBD1
clone size: -
V gene: TRBV28
J gene: TRBJ1-2
CDR3 protein: CASSPDRDYGYTF
CDR3 DNA: TGTGCCAGCAGTCCGGACAGGGACTATGGCTACACCTTC

D gene: -
clone size: -
V gene: TRBV19
J gene: TRBJ1-2
CDR3 protein: CASSIQGQNGYTF
CDR3 DNA: TGTGCCAGTAGTATACAGGGTCAGAATGGCTACACCTTC

D gene: -
clone size: few
V gene: TRBV12-3/TRBV12-4
J gene: TRBJ2-7
CDR3 protein: CASSLDRAYEQYF
CDR3 DNA: TGTGCCAGCAGTTTAGACAGAGCCTACGAGCAGTACTTC

D gene: TRBD2
clone size: few
V gene: TRBV5-1
J gene: TRBJ2-3
CDR3 protein: CASSGGLAVPDTQYF
CDR3 DNA: TGCGCCAGCAGCGGGGGACTAGCGGTCCCCGATACGCAGTATTTT

D gene: -
clone size: -
V gene: TRBV19
J gene: TRBJ1-1
CDR3 protein: CASSIQGASTEAFF
CDR3 DNA: TGTGCCAGTAGTATCCAAGGGGCCTCCACTGAAGCTTTCTTT

D gene: -
clone size: -
V gene: TRBV5-1
J gene: TRBJ1-1
CDR3 protein: CASSSGVRGTEAFF
CDR3 DNA: TGCGCCAGCAGCTCGGGGGTGAGGGGCACTGAAGCTTTCTTT

D gene: -
clone size: -
V gene: TRBV21-1
J gene: TRBJ2-1
CDR3 protein: CASSKALTGSSYNEQFF
CDR3 DNA: TGTGCCAGCAGCAAAGCCCTTACAGGGAGCTCCTACAATGAGCAGTTCTTC

D gene: TRBD1
clone size: -
V gene: TRBV5-1
J gene: TRBJ1-2
CDR3 protein: CASGRQGQGSYYTF
CDR3 DNA: TGCGCCAGCGGTCGACAGGGGCAGGGATCGTACTACACCTTC

D gene: -
clone size: -
V gene: TRBV19
J gene: TRBJ2-6
CDR3 protein: CASSIAGVSGANVLTF
CDR3 DNA: TGTGCCAGTAGTATAGCCGGGGTCTCTGGGGCCAACGTCCTGACTTTC

D gene: -
clone size: -
V gene: TRBV20-1
J gene: TRBJ1-2
CDR3 protein: CSAGLLSGYTF
CDR3 DNA: TGCAGTGCCGGACTTTTAAGTGGCTACACCTTC

D gene: TRBD1
clone size: -
V gene: TRBV7-9
J gene: TRBJ1-1
CDR3 protein: CASSHWDRARNTEAFF
CDR3 DNA: TGTGCCAGCAGCCACTGGGACAGGGCTAGGAACACTGAAGCTTTCTTT

D gene: TRBD1
clone size: -
V gene: TRBV28
J gene: TRBJ1-2
CDR3 protein: CASRDSLNYGYTF
CDR3 DNA: TGTGCCAGCCGGGACAGCCTTAACTATGGCTACACCTTC

D gene: -
clone size: -
V gene: TRBV28
J gene: TRBJ1-5
CDR3 protein: CASSILNSNQPQHF
CDR3 DNA: TGTGCCAGCAGTATATTAAATAGCAATCAGCCCCAGCATTTT

D gene: -
clone size: -
V gene: TRBV7-9
J gene: TRBJ2-3
CDR3 protein: CASSFAGSTDTQYF
CDR3 DNA: TGTGCCAGCAGCTTCGCGGGGAGCACAGATACGCAGTATTTT

D gene: -
clone size: -
V gene: TRBV2
J gene: TRBJ1-2
CDR3 protein: CASSEGLTASYGYTF
CDR3 DNA: TGTGCCAGCAGTGAGGGCCTGACAGCATCCTATGGCTACACCTTC

D gene: -
clone size: -
V gene: TRBV9
J gene: TRBJ1-1
CDR3 protein: CASSATMGQQNTEAFF
CDR3 DNA: TGTGCCAGCAGCGCTACGATGGGGCAACAGAACACTGAAGCTTTCTTT

D gene: -
clone size: once
V gene: TRBV6-5
J gene: TRBJ1-4
CDR3 protein: CASRSTGATNEKLFF
CDR3 DNA: TGTGCCAGCCGCAGTACGGGGGCAACTAATGAAAAACTGTTTTTT